The sequence of this TCR beta chain was determined in a study of T-cell reconstitution after alpha-beta-depleted transplantation in children. Molecular barcoding with unique molecular identifiers was used for the TCRbeta library. TCRdb recomputed calls from the PCR reads with MiXCR, one row per CDR3 protein. The profile shows a few hundred thousand distinct CDR3 sequences, 27% of them singletons. The table lists this clonotype with a few counts. The CDR3 runs 15 residues. Per germline, CDR1 SGHRS and CDR2 YFSETQ. Germline trimming cut 3 bases from V and 2 bases from J; bases unmatched to any gene: 7. The chain joins TRBV5-1 to TRBJ2-5; 7 bases map to TRBD1. This receptor was identified in a boy in the first two years of life with Wiskott-Aldrich syndrome, due to receive a stem cell transplant. Here the sequenced sample was PBMCs, taken before TCRalphabeta/CD19-depleted stem cell transplant. CDR3 in amino acids: CASSSGTAPQETQYF. The DNA for the CDR3 is TGCGCCAGCAGCTCCGGGACAGCACCACAAGAGACCCAGTACTTC.